This entry is about one T cell receptor beta chain. CDR3 length equals 16 residues. V gave up 4 bases and J gave up 8 bases, with 19 bases separating them. Germline values: CDR1 SGHRS, CDR2 YFSETQ. The sample comes from a study of graft-versus-host responses after intestinal transplantation. TCRdb keeps only in-frame clones here, not all; method: immunoSEQ multiplex PCR. The repertoire has roughly 70,000 clones, roughly 92% of them found once; the top ten carry 6.5% to 8%. Here the sequenced sample was bone marrow, taken around 730 days after intestinal transplantation. The rearrangement uses TRBV5-1 and TRBJ1-6; D is unresolved. The source is a human patient who received an intestinal transplant, so some T cells may come from the graft donor. Here the CDR3 reads CASSPARGGRDSPLHF. Written as DNA, the CDR3 is TGCGCCAGCAGCCCGGCTCGGGGAGGCCGGGATTCACCCCTCCACTTT.